One sample yielded the 29 T cell receptor beta chains listed below, sequenced in a study of cytomegalovirus exposure and HLA in healthy donors. Data came from immunoSEQ multiplex PCR; TCRdb stores just in-frame clones and leaves some out. The sample carries 82,000 or so clones, 90% to 95% recorded once. The material sequenced was PBMCs. These receptors all stem from a woman aged 18-35 years in good health and CMV-seronegative.

This clone appeared once. This chain connects TRBV19 to TRBJ1-4, with TRBD1 as a possible D gene (6 bases). The CDR3 spans 15 residues. With 5 bases removed from V and 2 bases from J, the gap between germline ends came to 12 bases. Per the germline V gene, CDR1 is LNHDA and CDR2 is SQIVND (reference sequence). CDR3 region: CASSQRGATNEKLFF. DNA for the CDR3: TGTGCCAGTAGTCAGCGGGGGGCGACTAATGAAAAACTGTTTTTT. The full variable domain, completed using reference TRBV19 and TRBJ1-4, is DGGITQSPKYLFRKEGQNVTLSCEQNLNHDAMYWYRQDPGQGLRLIYYSQIVNDFQKGDIAEGYSVSREKKESFPLTVTSAQKNPTAFYLCASSQRGATNEKLFFGSGTQLSVL.

DNA for the CDR3: TGTGCCAGCAGCTTACAGTACATGAACACTGAAGCTTTCTTT. It yields the protein CASSLQYMNTEAFF. The chain recombines TRBV7-9 with TRBJ1-1; unclear D gene. Germline assignment: CDR1 SEHNR and CDR2 FQNEAQ (reference sequence). CDR3 length equals 14 residues. The V end was cut by 2 bases, the J end by 0 bases, with 7 bases between.

CDR3 coding DNA: TGCGCCAGCTCACGGGACAGGGTCTACAATGAGCAGTTCTTC. Protein sequence: CASSRDRVYNEQFF. This chain links TRBV5-1 with TRBJ2-1; 9 nucleotides agree with TRBD1. V lost 7 bases to trimming and J lost 3 bases; unmatched junction nucleotides: 5. The CDR3 totals 14 residues. Germline CDR1 and CDR2: SGHRS and YFSETQ.

J is TRBJ2-1 and V is TRBV27; D uncertain. Trimming took 6 bases from V and 3 from J, leaving 6 bases between them. The CDR3 runs 12 residues. Germline V gene lookup returns CDR1 MNHEY and CDR2 SMNVEV (reference sequence). CDR3 sequence: CASSLNYNEQFF. The CDR3 coding sequence is TGTGCCAGCAGCCTAAACTACAATGAGCAGTTCTTC.

The gene calls are TRBV9 and TRBJ2-3; tentatively, D is TRBD2 (6 bases). V dropped 3 bases and J dropped 3 bases, with 8 bases sitting between them. There are 13 residues in the CDR3. Germline values: CDR1 SGDLS, CDR2 YYNGEE. CDR3 residues: CASSAGGTDTQYF. CDR3 coding DNA: TGTGCCAGCAGCGCCGGAGGGACAGATACGCAGTATTTT.

The gene calls are TRBV5-1 and TRBJ1-3; 7 bases agree with TRBD1. CDR3 length equals 16 residues. CDR1 and CDR2 from the germline V gene are SGHRS and YFSETQ. V lost 1 base, J lost 2 bases, and 6 bases stayed unmatched. In DNA form, the CDR3 reads TGCGCCAGCAGCTTGAATACAGGGGAGACTGGAAACACCATATATTTT. It is translated as CASSLNTGETGNTIYF.

V usage is TRBV28 and J usage is TRBJ1-3; D is uncertain. CDR1 and CDR2 (germline): MDHEN, SYDVKM. The CDR3 runs 10 residues. V shed 6 bases and J shed 11 bases, with 8 bases lying between them. This chain's CDR3 is CASSRAAIYF. As DNA, the CDR3 is TGTGCCAGCAGCCGCGCTGCCATATATTTT. Drawing the rest from reference TRBV28 and TRBJ1-3, the complete variable domain is DVKVTQSSRYLVKRTGEKVFLECVQDMDHENMFWYRQDPGLGLRLIYFSYDVKMKEKGDIPEGYSVSREKKERFSLILESASTNQTSMYLCASSRAAIYFGEGSWLTVV.

CDR3 coding DNA: TGTGCCAGCAGCTTAGGAGGCCCCGGAGATGAGCAGTTCTTC. Protein sequence: CASSLGGPGDEQFF. V and J are TRBV7-2 and TRBJ2-1; D gene unclear. Germline loops: CDR1 SGHTA, CDR2 FQGNSA. Between the trimmed V and J ends, which lost 1 base and 8 bases, there was a span of 12 bases. CDR3 length: 14 residues.

V gene TRBV2 combines with J gene TRBJ2-3, with TRBD1 as a possible D gene (5 bases). The V end was cut by 7 bases, the J end by 4 bases, with 12 bases between. The length of the CDR3 is 13 residues. Germline CDR1 SNHLY, CDR2 FYNNEI. The CDR3 is CASKSQGADTQYF. In nucleotides, the CDR3 is TGTGCCAGCAAATCCCAAGGGGCAGATACGCAGTATTTT.

The rearrangement uses TRBV5-1 and TRBJ2-1; 12 positions match TRBD2. CDR1 and CDR2 (germline): SGHRS, YFSETQ. V lost 4 bases and J lost 4; bases outside the gene matches: 9. The length of the CDR3 is 17 residues. In DNA form, the CDR3 reads TGCGCCAGCAGCATAGGGACTAGCGGGTTCACATACAATGAGCAGTTCTTC. Protein: CASSIGTSGFTYNEQFF.

A single count supports this clone. The gene calls are TRBV4-3 and TRBJ2-5, with D maybe TRBD2 (5 bases). Trimming took off 4 bases at V and 5 bases at J, with 11 bases between the two ends. The CDR3 runs to 13 residues. CDR1 LGHNA and CDR2 YSLEER come from the germline V gene. The CDR3 here is CASSRRGGETQYF. The CDR3 region has the DNA TGCGCCAGCAGCCGAAGAGGCGGGGAGACCCAGTACTTC.

The genes are TRBV15 and TRBJ1-4; D remains ambiguous. In germline, CDR1 is LNHNV, CDR2 YYDKDF (reference sequence). The CDR3 is 16 amino acids. Trimming took 0 bases from V and 4 from J, leaving 12 bases between them. The CDR3 is CATSRDPVPSNEKLFF. In nucleotides, the CDR3 is TGTGCCACCAGCAGAGATCCCGTTCCCAGTAATGAAAAACTGTTTTTT.

The chain uses TRBV7-2 and TRBJ1-5, with D possibly TRBD1 on 6 matching bases. The CDR3 covers 17 residues. V lost 1 base, J lost 4 bases, and 17 bases lay in between. From germline, CDR1 is SGHTA and CDR2 FQGNSA. The CDR3 nucleotides are TGTGCCAGCAGCTTAGTTGACAGGCACGCGTCGAATCAGCCCCAGCATTTT. Translated: CASSLVDRHASNQPQHF. Filled out from reference TRBV7-2 and TRBJ1-5, the complete variable domain reads GAGVSQSPSNKVTEKGKDVELRCDPISGHTALYWYRQSLGQGLEFLIYFQGNSAPDKSGLPSDRFSAERTGGSVSTLTIQRTQQEDSAVYLCASSLVDRHASNQPQHFGDGTRLSIL.

This sequence joins TRBV13 and TRBJ2-7; D gene uncertain. The germline V gene encodes CDR1 PRHDT and CDR2 FYEKMQ (reference sequence). The CDR3 sequence is 14 residues long. V was shortened by 1 base and J by 5 bases, with 12 bases between the two germline ends. The CDR3 protein is CASSLEAHGDEQYF. The CDR3 DNA is TGTGCCAGCAGCTTAGAGGCCCACGGAGACGAGCAGTACTTC.

The chain combines TRBV7-2 with TRBJ2-1, with 9 bases fitting TRBD2. Germline V lookup: CDR1 SGHTA, CDR2 FQGNSA. The CDR3 spans 15 residues. Losses at the gene ends were 5 bases for V and 7 bases for J; bases not matched to a gene: 9. CDR3 coding DNA: TGTGCCAGCAGCATCCCGGGACTAGCCGGGAATGAGCAGTTCTTC. It yields the protein CASSIPGLAGNEQFF.

This rearrangement joins TRBV19 to TRBJ1-1; TRBD1 aligns across 11 bases. The germline gives CDR1 LNHDA, CDR2 SQIVND (reference sequence). The V gene end was trimmed by 9 bases and the J gene end by 4 bases; junction bases not matched to a gene: 10. This CDR3 comprises 15 residues. The DNA of the CDR3 is TGTGCCAGCACCGGGACAGGGGGTGCTTTCACTGAAGCTTTCTTT. It is translated as CASTGTGGAFTEAFF.

The chain is built from TRBV19 and TRBJ1-2; 7 bases are shared with TRBD1. Germline V gene sequence: CDR1 LNHDA, CDR2 SQIVND (reference sequence). V lost 4 bases and J lost 2; bases outside the gene matches: 7. CDR3 length equals 15 residues. The CDR3 here is CASSTRDRTNYGYTF. The CDR3 bases are TGTGCCAGTAGTACCCGGGACAGAACGAACTATGGCTACACCTTC.

The chain combines TRBV7-9 with TRBJ2-7; D is ambiguous. The germline V gene encodes CDR1 SEHNR and CDR2 FQNEAQ (reference sequence). Trimming stripped 4 bases from V and 0 bases from J, with 19 bases between. This CDR3 spans 17 amino acids. CDR3 in DNA: TGTGCCAGCAGCTCCGCGGAACCAGCATGGCGCTCCTACGAGCAGTACTTC. Encoded protein: CASSSAEPAWRSYEQYF.

About this clone itself: The germline gene is not matched at one end of the junction; a read error may be the cause. This chain uses TRBV7-2 with TRBJ2-3, with 12 bases that match TRBD1. In germline, CDR1 is SGHTA, CDR2 FQGNSA. The CDR3 is 13 residues long. CDR3 in DNA: TGTGCCGGAGGGACAGGGGGCACAAATACGCAGTATTTT. Translation gives CAGGTGGTNTQYF.

V and J are TRBV6-5 and TRBJ2-1; 10 bases match TRBD1. Germline trimming cut 5 bases from V and 5 bases from J; bases unmatched to any gene: 6. Germline CDR1 MNHEY, CDR2 SVGAGI. This CDR3 has 15 residues. This CDR3 is CASSLLGQGDNEQFF. CDR3 coding DNA: TGTGCCAGCAGTCTCCTCGGACAGGGGGACAATGAGCAGTTCTTC.

This sequence joins TRBV7-9 and TRBJ2-7, with 9 bases lining up with TRBD1. Germline trimming cut 4 bases from V and 4 bases from J; bases unmatched to any gene: 11. Per the germline V gene, CDR1 is SEHNR and CDR2 is FQNEAQ (reference sequence). The CDR3 sequence is 16 residues long. CDR3 amino acids: CASSSTKDRGPYEQYF. The CDR3 DNA follows: TGTGCCAGCAGCTCAACCAAGGACAGGGGCCCTTACGAGCAGTACTTC.

The chain recombines TRBV7-9 with TRBJ2-7; D not resolved. The CDR3 contains 13 residues. Deletions cut 2 bases from V and 7 bases from J, with 12 bases between. Germline V gene lookup returns CDR1 SEHNR and CDR2 FQNEAQ (reference sequence). CDR3 protein: CASSLTGQVEQYF. In nucleotides, the CDR3 is TGTGCCAGCAGCTTAACTGGCCAGGTGGAGCAGTACTTC.

The rearrangement joins TRBV6-6 to TRBJ2-7; TRBD2 might be the D (6 bases). Germline CDR1 MNHNY, CDR2 SVGAGI (reference sequence). The CDR3 extends over 14 amino acids. V gave up 6 bases and J gave up 3 bases, with 15 bases separating them. The CDR3 spells CASSLRGGLYEQYF. CDR3 nucleotide sequence: TGTGCCAGCAGCTTGAGGGGAGGACTCTACGAGCAGTACTTC.

The chain combines TRBV9 with TRBJ1-6; TRBD1 aligns across 7 bases. Germline V gene lookup returns CDR1 SGDLS and CDR2 YYNGEE. This CDR3 is built from 12 residues. V dropped 3 bases and J dropped 13; count of bases not matched to a gene: 4. CDR3: CASSATTGPLHF. CDR3 nucleotide sequence: TGTGCCAGCAGCGCGACGACAGGGCCCCTCCACTTT.

This chain links TRBV10-1 with TRBJ2-7, with D perhaps matching TRBD1 (6 bases). Per germline, CDR1 WNHNN and CDR2 SYGVQD (reference sequence). The CDR3 covers 14 residues. The V and J ends lost 0 bases and 5 bases respectively, with 11 bases between them. CDR3 sequence reads: CASSESAGADEQYF. In nucleotides, the CDR3 is TGCGCCAGCAGTGAGTCTGCAGGGGCCGACGAGCAGTACTTC.

This clone was detected only once. The chain employs TRBV9 and TRBJ2-5, with a tentative D call TRBD1 (6 bases). V was trimmed by 4 bases and J by 4 bases, leaving 11 bases between them. CDR3 length: 13 amino acids. From germline, CDR1 is SGDLS and CDR2 YYNGEE. CDR3 amino acids: CASSPGTIETQYF. In DNA form, the CDR3 reads TGTGCCAGCAGCCCAGGGACAATAGAGACCCAGTACTTC.

This clone appeared once. The rearrangement links TRBV18 to TRBJ1-1; D gene unclear. The CDR3 consists of 15 residues. CDR1 is KGHSH, CDR2 LQKENI, per germline. V was clipped by 2 bases and J by 3 bases, with 13 bases between them. CDR3 in DNA: TGTGCCAGCTCACCAGTCCCCCAACCAGACACTGAAGCTTTCTTT. Residues: CASSPVPQPDTEAFF.

This clone has just one count. The V call is TRBV20-1, the J call TRBJ2-7; TRBD2 might be the D (6 bases). Trimming shortened V by 1 base and J by 11 bases, and 12 bases separated the two germline ends. The CDR3 is 11 residues long. Germline V lookup: CDR1 DFQATT, CDR2 SNEGSKA (reference sequence). The CDR3 is CSARGGTEEYF. Here the CDR3 DNA reads TGCAGTGCTAGAGGCGGGACGGAAGAGTACTTC.

The chain is built from TRBV6-5 and TRBJ2-5, with D perhaps matching TRBD2 (6 bases). The germline V and J ends were trimmed by 2 bases and 3 bases, with 10 bases remaining between them. The CDR3 loop spans 14 amino acids. Germline V lookup: CDR1 MNHEY, CDR2 SVGAGI. The CDR3 bases are TGTGCCAGCAGTTACGGTATAGCGGAAGAGACCCAGTACTTC. This translates into CASSYGIAEETQYF.